This T cell receptor beta chain was recovered during a study of metastatic and nonmetastatic thyroid tumors. Study at large: It was across blood and tumor or nodule tissue from malignant and benign thyroid patients that repertoires were compared.

None of the patients had undergone any treatment ahead of thyroid surgery. V lost 5 bases, J lost 4 bases, and 14 bases lay in between. This CDR3 is 14 amino acids long. Germline V CDR1 and CDR2: SGHTA, FQGNSA. TCRdb re-called the PCR reads through MiXCR. The sample holds 30,000 to 35,000 clones, 35% seen once. The origin of this receptor is a female donor with papillary thyroid cancer or a benign thyroid nodule (not recorded which). Some clones in this sample may be carry-over from other donors' samples. The sample comprised tumor tissue. The chain has TRBV7-2 and TRBJ1-2; D may be TRBD1 (6 bases). This chain's CDR3 is CASSQGQGRYGYTF. DNA for the CDR3: TGTGCCAGCAGCCAGGGCCAGGGGCGCTATGGCTACACCTTC.